This T cell receptor beta chain originates from a study of CD8 T cells in Susac syndrome. Germline V gene sequence: CDR1 DFQATT, CDR2 SNEGSKA (reference sequence). CDR3 length: 14 residues. Trimming took off 6 bases at V and 6 bases at J, with 20 bases between the two ends. With random hexamers, 0.5 to 1 ug RNA was reverse transcribed. From the immunoSEQ multiplex PCR reads, TCRdb called clonotypes with MiXCR, one entry per CDR3 protein. Of around 150,000 distinct CDR3 sequences in the sample, 95% were seen once. The clonotype was recovered from a human donor with Susac syndrome. Sequencing was carried out using CD4+ T cells from PBMCs. This chain joins TRBV20-1 and TRBJ1-2; D possibly corresponds to TRBD1 (6 bases). The CDR3: CSAIIPTGIHGYTF. CDR3 in DNA: TGCAGTGCCATCATACCAACAGGGATCCATGGCTACACCTTC.